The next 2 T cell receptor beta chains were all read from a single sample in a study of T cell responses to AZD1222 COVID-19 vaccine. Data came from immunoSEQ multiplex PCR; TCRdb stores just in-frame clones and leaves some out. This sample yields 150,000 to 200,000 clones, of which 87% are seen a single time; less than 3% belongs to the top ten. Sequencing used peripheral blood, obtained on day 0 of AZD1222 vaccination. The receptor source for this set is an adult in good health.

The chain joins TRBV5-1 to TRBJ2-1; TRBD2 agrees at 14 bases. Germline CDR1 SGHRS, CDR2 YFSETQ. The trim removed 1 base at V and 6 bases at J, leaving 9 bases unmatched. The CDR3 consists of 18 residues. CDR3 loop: CASSLWVPGTSGSNEQFF. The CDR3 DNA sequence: TGCGCCAGCAGCTTGTGGGTTCCGGGGACTAGCGGGAGCAATGAGCAGTTCTTC.

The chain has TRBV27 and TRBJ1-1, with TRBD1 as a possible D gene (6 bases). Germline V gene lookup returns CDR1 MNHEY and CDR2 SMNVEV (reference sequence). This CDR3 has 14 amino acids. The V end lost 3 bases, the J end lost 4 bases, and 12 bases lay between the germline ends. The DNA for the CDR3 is TGTGCCAGCAGTTTGGGCCAGGGGAGCACTGAAGCTTTCTTT. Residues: CASSLGQGSTEAFF.